Following are 30 T cell receptor beta chains from one sample sequenced in a study of blood T cell repertoires in COVID-19. Clones were sequenced by immunoSEQ multiplex PCR, and TCRdb holds only the in-frame ones, with some missing. Of fewer than 250,000 clones in the sample, roughly 86% are singletons; the top ten hold roughly 2%. The sequencing input was PBMCs or T cells enriched from blood (not recorded which). These receptors all stem from a woman aged 45-65 years who had recovered from COVID-19.

This clone was observed a few times. V is TRBV27 and J is TRBJ2-1, with 9 bases lining up with TRBD1. The V and J ends lost 7 bases and 4 bases, in that order; junction bases with no gene match: 11. Germline loops: CDR1 MNHEY, CDR2 SMNVEV (reference sequence). The CDR3 sequence is 16 residues long. CDR3 in DNA: TGTGCCAGCAAATACTACAGGGGGCTAGATTACAATGAGCAGTTCTTC. Translated, it gives CASKYYRGLDYNEQFF.

The chain joins TRBV7-9 to TRBJ1-2; D gene ambiguous. Trimming left V 2 bases short and J 4 bases short, with 8 bases between. CDR3 length: 13 residues. Germline lookup yields CDR1 SEHNR and CDR2 FQNEAQ (reference sequence). This chain's CDR3 is CASSLNQAYGYTF. The CDR3 DNA reads as TGTGCCAGCAGCTTAAACCAGGCCTATGGCTACACCTTC.

In DNA, the CDR3 is TGCGCCAGCAGCCAAGATACTCTCGGAAGACAGGGGACCGGGGAGCTGTTTTTT. The encoded protein is CASSQDTLGRQGTGELFF. The chain is built from TRBV4-3 and TRBJ2-2; TRBD1 agrees at 8 bases. After removal of 0 bases from V and 5 bases from J, the junction contained 11 bases not matched to a gene. The germline V gene encodes CDR1 LGHNA and CDR2 YSLEER. This CDR3 region has 18 residues.

CDR3 nucleotides: TGCGCCAGCAGCCAAGGGACCCTCGCGGGGAGCTTGCGAACTGAAGCTTTCTTT. Its protein is CASSQGTLAGSLRTEAFF. V is TRBV4-1 and J is TRBJ1-1; D not resolved. The germline V and J ends were trimmed by 1 base and 5 bases, with 23 bases remaining between them. CDR1 MGHRA and CDR2 YSYEKL come from the germline V gene. This CDR3 region has 18 residues.

The V and J genes are TRBV5-8 and TRBJ1-2; D is possibly TRBD1 (5 bases). In germline, CDR1 is SGHTS, CDR2 YDEGEE. Trimming stripped 4 bases from V and 0 bases from J, with 10 bases between. The CDR3 has 14 residues. CDR3 sequence: CASSLLTANYGYTF. CDR3 in DNA: TGTGCCAGCAGCCTATTGACAGCTAACTATGGCTACACCTTC.

The J gene is TRBJ2-1, the V gene TRBV4-1, with 9 bases that match TRBD1. The CDR3 runs 15 residues. CDR1 MGHRA and CDR2 YSYEKL come from the germline V gene. Germline trimming cut 4 bases from V and 7 bases from J; bases unmatched to any gene: 8. In DNA form, the CDR3 reads TGCGCCAGCAGCCGAGGGACAGGGAGGATGAATGAGCAGTTCTTC. The encoded protein is CASSRGTGRMNEQFF.

The V call is TRBV10-3, the J call TRBJ1-1, with a weak D call TRBD1 (5 bases). Germline V gene lookup returns CDR1 ENHRY and CDR2 SYGVKD. The CDR3 is made up of 13 amino acids. Trimming left V 2 bases short and J 11 bases short, with 15 bases between. CDR3 coding DNA: TGTGCCATCAGTGAGGCGGGACGCAGTTGGGCTTTCTTT. This gives the protein CAISEAGRSWAFF.

V usage is TRBV5-1 and J usage is TRBJ1-3; D ambiguous. Trimming took off 4 bases at V and 1 base at J, with 9 bases between the two ends. The CDR3 is made up of 14 amino acids. Germline CDR1 is SGHRS and CDR2 is YFSETQ. The CDR3 is CASSIDTSGNTIYF. The CDR3 DNA sequence: TGCGCCAGCAGCATCGACACGTCTGGAAACACCATATATTTT. The full variable domain, completed using reference TRBV5-1 and TRBJ1-3, is KAGVTQTPRYLIKTRGQQVTLSCSPISGHRSVSWYQQTPGQGLQFLFEYFSETQRNKGNFPGRFSGRQFSNSRSEMNVSTLELGDSALYLCASSIDTSGNTIYFGEGSWLTVV.

J is TRBJ1-5 and V is TRBV7-2, with D possibly being TRBD1 (6 bases). The CDR3 covers 13 residues. CDR1 SGHTA and CDR2 FQGNSA come from the germline V gene. With 4 bases removed from V and 11 bases from J, the gap between germline ends came to 15 bases. This chain's CDR3 is CASSSYRAQSQHF. The CDR3 bases are TGTGCCAGCAGCTCGTACAGGGCCCAGTCCCAGCATTTT. Complete variable domain (other parts from reference TRBV7-2 and TRBJ1-5): GAGVSQSPSNKVTEKGKDVELRCDPISGHTALYWYRQSLGQGLEFLIYFQGNSAPDKSGLPSDRFSAERTGGSVSTLTIQRTQQEDSAVYLCASSSYRAQSQHFGDGTRLSIL.

DNA for the CDR3: TGTGCCAGCAGTCCTCTAGTATCCTACGAGCAGTACTTC. It codes for CASSPLVSYEQYF. This sequence joins TRBV27 and TRBJ2-7; D uncertain. The CDR3 has 13 residues. Germline V gene lookup returns CDR1 MNHEY and CDR2 SMNVEV (reference sequence). V lost 5 bases and J 1 base, leaving 9 bases between the germline ends.

This chain uses TRBV19 with TRBJ2-7, with 7 bases identical to TRBD2. CDR3 length: 18 amino acids. V lost 5 bases to trimming and J lost 5 bases; unmatched junction nucleotides: 21. Germline V CDR1 and CDR2: LNHDA, SQIVND (reference sequence). The CDR3 nucleotides are TGTGCCAGTAGTCTCGACGGCCCAGCGGGACTTGTCGTCGACGAGCAGTACTTC. Its protein is CASSLDGPAGLVVDEQYF. Complete variable domain (other parts from reference TRBV19 and TRBJ2-7): DGGITQSPKYLFRKEGQNVTLSCEQNLNHDAMYWYRQDPGQGLRLIYYSQIVNDFQKGDIAEGYSVSREKKESFPLTVTSAQKNPTAFYLCASSLDGPAGLVVDEQYFGPGTRLTVT.

This clone occurred once. This chain links TRBV12-3 or TRBV12-4 with TRBJ2-7, with D possibly TRBD2 on 6 matching bases. The CDR3 sequence is 13 residues long. V was cut by 8 bases and J by 6 bases, with 17 bases left in between. The CDR3 nucleotides read TGTGCCAGCGGGGTTGCCAATAGCGGCGAGCAGTACTTC. It specifies CASGVANSGEQYF.

This rearrangement joins TRBV4-1 to TRBJ2-5, with TRBD2 matching 9 bases. The CDR3 is 17 amino acids. CDR1 is MGHRA, CDR2 YSYEKL, per germline. V lost 0 bases, J lost 0 bases, and 5 bases stayed unmatched. CDR3 coding DNA: TGCGCCAGCAGCCAAGATCGGGCTAGCGGGGACCAAGAGACCCAGTACTTC. It encodes CASSQDRASGDQETQYF.

The chain is built from TRBV7-3 and TRBJ2-3, with 10 bases aligning to TRBD2. The CDR3 is 15 residues long. The trim removed 6 bases at V and 1 base at J, leaving 4 bases unmatched. Per the germline V gene, CDR1 is SGHTA and CDR2 is FQGTGA. CDR3 region: CASSRGTSGTDTQYF. The CDR3 nucleotides are TGTGCCAGCAGTCGCGGGACTAGCGGCACAGATACGCAGTATTTT.

This chain links TRBV9 with TRBJ1-3; a possible D gene is TRBD1 (6 bases). Between the trimmed V and J ends, which lost 4 bases and 6 bases, there was a span of 11 bases. This CDR3 is 13 amino acids long. Germline loops: CDR1 SGDLS, CDR2 YYNGEE. CDR3: CASSPGQPNTIYF. The CDR3 DNA follows: TGTGCCAGCAGCCCCGGACAGCCAAACACCATATATTTT.

This clone appeared a few times. This chain connects TRBV12-3 or TRBV12-4 to TRBJ1-1; D is unresolved. CDR3 length: 13 amino acids. V dropped 6 bases and J dropped 5 bases, with 13 bases sitting between them. The CDR3 DNA is TGTGCCAGCAGGATCAGACAATCGACTGAAGCTTTCTTT. Its protein product is CASRIRQSTEAFF.

The V call is TRBV6-4, the J call TRBJ1-1; possible D gene TRBD1, 5 bases. V lost 6 bases, J lost 6 bases, and 29 bases lay in between. Germline V gene lookup returns CDR1 MRHNA and CDR2 SNTAGT. This CDR3 is 18 amino acids long. CDR3 in amino acids: CASSRGDSNFYRGAEAFF. CDR3 nucleotide sequence: TGTGCCAGCAGCAGAGGGGACTCCAACTTTTATCGTGGGGCTGAAGCTTTCTTT.

The gene calls are TRBV4-1 and TRBJ1-1; 7 positions agree with TRBD1. The trim removed 4 bases at V and 0 bases at J, leaving 8 bases unmatched. This CDR3 region has 16 residues. Looked up from germline, CDR1 is MGHRA and CDR2 is YSYEKL. The CDR3, as DNA: TGCGCCAGCAGCCTTCGGACAGGATCCATGAACACTGAAGCTTTCTTT. Protein product: CASSLRTGSMNTEAFF.

CDR3 region: CASSLTSGAYNEQFF. CDR3 nucleotide sequence: TGCGCCAGCAGCTTAACTAGCGGGGCCTACAATGAGCAGTTCTTC. V usage is TRBV5-1 and J usage is TRBJ2-1, with TRBD2 matching over 10 bases. CDR3 size: 15 residues. J was trimmed by 2 bases and V by 2 bases; bases with no gene match: 1. CDR1 and CDR2 from the germline V gene are SGHRS and YFSETQ.

The chain joins TRBV6-2 or TRBV6-3 to TRBJ1-5; 9 bases are shared with TRBD1. CDR1 and CDR2 (germline): MNHEY, SVGEGT. V lost 4 bases to trimming and J lost 4 bases; unmatched junction nucleotides: 8. There are 16 residues in the CDR3. CDR3 in DNA: TGTGCCAGCAGTTCCACCGGGACAGGGAAAAATCAGCCCCAGCATTTT. Its translation is CASSSTGTGKNQPQHF.

This chain links TRBV19 with TRBJ2-1; possibly TRBD1 for D (6 bases). CDR1 LNHDA and CDR2 SQIVND come from the germline V gene (reference sequence). The germline V and J ends were trimmed by 1 base and 5 bases, with 15 bases remaining between them. The CDR3 consists of 16 residues. The CDR3 here is CASSIGGQGRHNEQFF. CDR3 DNA sequence: TGTGCCAGTAGTATAGGCGGGCAGGGGCGTCACAATGAGCAGTTCTTC.

V usage is TRBV13 and J usage is TRBJ2-7, with a possible D match to TRBD2 (6 bases). Trimming cost V 0 bases and J 7 bases, with 19 bases left between them. This CDR3 region has 16 residues. Germline values: CDR1 PRHDT, CDR2 FYEKMQ (reference sequence). CDR3 sequence (DNA): TGTGCCAGCAGCTTAGGCTACGGGACTGGGTTGGGGGAGCAGTACTTC. Its protein is CASSLGYGTGLGEQYF.

The rearrangement uses TRBV9 and TRBJ2-1; D is perhaps TRBD1 (6 bases). This CDR3 is 15 amino acids long. CDR1 is SGDLS and CDR2 is YYNGEE in the germline V gene. The V end lost 3 bases, the J end lost 7 bases, and 17 bases lay between the germline ends. CDR3 in amino acids: CASSADSNLFNEQFF. Written as DNA, the CDR3 is TGTGCCAGCAGCGCGGACAGTAACTTATTTAATGAGCAGTTCTTC.

The chain joins TRBV10-3 to TRBJ2-6, with 8 bases lining up with TRBD2. CDR1 and CDR2 from the germline V gene are ENHRY and SYGVKD. CDR3 length: 17 amino acids. V was pared by 2 bases and J by 0 bases, with 3 bases of the junction left unmatched. Written as DNA, the CDR3 is TGTGCCATCAGTGAGCCCGGGGGGGTCTCTGGGGCCAACGTCCTGACTTTC. It translates to CAISEPGGVSGANVLTF.

The chain joins TRBV7-2 to TRBJ2-1; possible D gene TRBD2, 6 bases. The CDR3 length is 16 residues. V was clipped by 5 bases and J by 5 bases, with 19 bases between them. The V gene's germline CDR1 is SGHTA and CDR2 FQGNSA. CDR3 sequence: CASSAGPGTANNEQFF. The DNA for the CDR3 is TGTGCCAGCAGCGCGGGGCCAGGGACTGCGAACAATGAGCAGTTCTTC.

The chain employs TRBV28 and TRBJ1-2, with TRBD1 as a possible D gene (5 bases). Between the trimmed V and J ends, which lost 6 bases and 7 bases, there was a span of 21 bases. The CDR3 covers 15 residues. In germline, CDR1 is MDHEN, CDR2 SYDVKM. CDR3 nucleotides: TGTGCCAGCAGGCTTGGGAGGGGCCCTGTTGGTGGCTACACCTTC. It is translated as CASRLGRGPVGGYTF.

The J gene is TRBJ1-6, the V gene TRBV6-2 or TRBV6-3; D not resolved. Germline lookup yields CDR1 MNHEY and CDR2 SVGEGT. This CDR3 comprises 17 residues. V lost 6 bases and J lost 0, with 15 bases in between. DNA for the CDR3: TGTGCCAGCAGCCCTTATATGCTGAGCTCCTATAATTCACCCCTCCACTTT. As protein: CASSPYMLSSYNSPLHF.

The CDR3 protein is CASSLNTGGPETQYF. The CDR3 bases are TGTGCCAGCAGCTTAAATACGGGGGGGCCGGAGACCCAGTACTTC. This rearrangement joins TRBV7-3 to TRBJ2-5; TRBD2 agrees at 8 bases. The CDR3 extends over 15 amino acids. Germline V CDR1 and CDR2: SGHTA, FQGTGA. Trimming cost V 1 base and J 5 bases; bases outside gene matches: 6.

The chain joins TRBV4-3 to TRBJ2-3, with TRBD2 identical over 10 bases. Germline V gene data show CDR1 as LGHNA and CDR2 as YSLEER. Trimming at V came to 3 bases and at J to 1 base, leaving 1 base not matched to a gene. The CDR3 has 15 residues. This CDR3 is CASSHGLAGTDTQYF. The CDR3 DNA is TGCGCCAGCAGCCACGGACTAGCGGGCACAGATACGCAGTATTTT.

The chain's CDR3 is CAWSVRDAGELFF. The CDR3 nucleotides read TGTGCCTGGAGTGTCAGGGATGCAGGGGAGCTGTTTTTT. This chain uses TRBV30 with TRBJ2-2, with D possibly TRBD1 on 5 matching bases. V was cut by 0 bases and J by 8 bases, with 10 bases left in between. Germline lookup yields CDR1 GTSNPN and CDR2 SVGIG (reference sequence). This CDR3 comprises 13 residues. The whole variable domain, filled in from reference TRBV30 and TRBJ2-2, reads SQTIHQWPATLVQPVGSPLSLECTVEGTSNPNLYWYRQAAGRGLQLLFYSVGIGQISSEVPQNLSASRPQDRQFILSSKKLLLSDSGFYLCAWSVRDAGELFFGEGSRLTVL.